This T cell receptor (beta chain) was found in a study of cytomegalovirus exposure and HLA in healthy donors. Some clones are missing from TCRdb's copy, which holds only in-frame ones; the method was immunoSEQ multiplex PCR. The sample records tens of thousands of clones, 80% to 90% being singletons. With V trimmed by 8 bases and J by 3 bases, 14 bases remained unmatched. CDR1 is GTSNPN and CDR2 is SVGIG in the germline V gene (reference sequence). This CDR3 has 16 residues. This TCR came from a woman aged 18 to 35 in good health and CMV-seronegative. The chain links TRBV30 to TRBJ2-3, with 10 bases matching TRBD2. Source material: PBMCs. The CDR3 is CATGLEKRGGTDTQYF. The CDR3 nucleotides read TGTGCCACAGGTCTCGAAAAGCGGGGGGGAACAGATACGCAGTATTTT.